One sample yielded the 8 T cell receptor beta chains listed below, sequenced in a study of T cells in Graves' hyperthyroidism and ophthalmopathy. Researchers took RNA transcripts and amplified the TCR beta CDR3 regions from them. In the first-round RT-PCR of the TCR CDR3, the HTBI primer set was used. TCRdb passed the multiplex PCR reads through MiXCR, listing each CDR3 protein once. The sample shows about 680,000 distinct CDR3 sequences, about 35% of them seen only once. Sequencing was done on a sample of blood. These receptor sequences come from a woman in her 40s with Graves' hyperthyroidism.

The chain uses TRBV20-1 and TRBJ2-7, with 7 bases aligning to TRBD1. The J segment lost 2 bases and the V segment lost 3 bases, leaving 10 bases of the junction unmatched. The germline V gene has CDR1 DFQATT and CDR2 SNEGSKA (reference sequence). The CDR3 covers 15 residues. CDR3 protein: CSASDPGQGAYEQYF. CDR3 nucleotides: TGCAGTGCTAGTGACCCAGGGCAGGGGGCCTACGAGCAGTACTTC.

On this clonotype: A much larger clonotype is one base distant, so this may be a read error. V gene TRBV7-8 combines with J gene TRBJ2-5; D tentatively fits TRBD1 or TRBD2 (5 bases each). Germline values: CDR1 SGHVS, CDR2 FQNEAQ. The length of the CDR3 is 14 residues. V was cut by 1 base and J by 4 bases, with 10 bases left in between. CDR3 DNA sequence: TGTGCCAGCAGCTTAGGGGCAGGGAGAGAGACCCAGTACTTC. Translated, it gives CASSLGAGRETQYF.

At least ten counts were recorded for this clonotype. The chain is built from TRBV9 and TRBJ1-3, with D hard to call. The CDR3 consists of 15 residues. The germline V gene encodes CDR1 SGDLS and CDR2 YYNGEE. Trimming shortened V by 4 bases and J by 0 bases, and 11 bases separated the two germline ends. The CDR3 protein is CASSPSWASGNTIYF. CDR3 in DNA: TGTGCCAGCAGCCCGTCCTGGGCCTCTGGAAACACCATATATTTT.

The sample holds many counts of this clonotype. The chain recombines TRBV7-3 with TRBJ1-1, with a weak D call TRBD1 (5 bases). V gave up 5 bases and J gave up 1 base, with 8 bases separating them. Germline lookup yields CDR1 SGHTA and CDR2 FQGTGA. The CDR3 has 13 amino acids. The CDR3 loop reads CASSPQGNTEAFF. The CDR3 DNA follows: TGTGCCAGCAGCCCTCAGGGGAACACTGAAGCTTTCTTT.

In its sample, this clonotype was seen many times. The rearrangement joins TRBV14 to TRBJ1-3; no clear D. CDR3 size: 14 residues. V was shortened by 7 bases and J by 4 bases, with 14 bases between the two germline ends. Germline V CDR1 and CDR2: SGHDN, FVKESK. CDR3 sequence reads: CASNTNGRGNTIYF. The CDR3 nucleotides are TGTGCCAGCAACACAAACGGGAGGGGAAACACCATATATTTT.

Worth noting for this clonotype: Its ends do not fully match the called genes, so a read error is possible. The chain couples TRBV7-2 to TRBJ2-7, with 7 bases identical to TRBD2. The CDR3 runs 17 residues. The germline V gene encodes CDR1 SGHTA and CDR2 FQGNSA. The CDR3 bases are TGCGCCAGCAGCCATGCTAGTAGCGGGCAATCACCCTACGAGCAGTACTTC. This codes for CASSHASSGQSPYEQYF.

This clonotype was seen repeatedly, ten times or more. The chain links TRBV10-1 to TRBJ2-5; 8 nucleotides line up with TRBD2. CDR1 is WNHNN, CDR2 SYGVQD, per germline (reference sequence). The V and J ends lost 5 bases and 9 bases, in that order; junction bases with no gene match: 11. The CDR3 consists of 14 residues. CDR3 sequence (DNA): TGCGCCAGCAGTTCCAGCGGGAGTGCAGGGGCCCAGTACTTC. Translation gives CASSSSGSAGAQYF.

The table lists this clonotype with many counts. This CDR3 reads CASSIVYDYEQYF. The CDR3 coding sequence is TGTGCCAGTAGTATAGTTTACGACTACGAGCAGTACTTC. The genes are TRBV19 and TRBJ2-7; D is uncertain. This CDR3 region has 13 residues. V lost 1 base to trimming and J lost 3 bases, with 7 bases between them. Per germline, CDR1 LNHDA and CDR2 SQIVND (reference sequence).